The T cell receptor (beta chain) under discussion was sequenced for a study of tumor-infiltrating lymphocytes in oesophageal squamous cell carcinoma. Germline V gives CDR1 MNHNS, CDR2 SASEGT. The CDR3 length is 14 residues. TCRdb reanalysed the PCR reads using MiXCR and keeps one entry per CDR3 protein. The profile shows approximately 20,000 distinct CDR3 sequences, 35% to 40% of them singletons. This receptor was obtained from a male donor with esophageal squamous cell carcinoma. Input material: esophageal tumor tissue. V and J are TRBV6-1 and TRBJ2-3, with 8 bases lining up with TRBD1. The J call is in doubt because the DNA end fits TRBJ2-5 better. Here the CDR3 reads CASKGQGAGETQYF. CDR3 in DNA: TGTGCCAGCAAGGGGCAGGGGGCTGGAGAGACCCAGTACTTC.